This is a list of T cell receptor beta chains from one sample in a study of blood T cell repertoires in COVID-19. The assay was immunoSEQ multiplex PCR, and TCRdb's table has in-frame clones only and misses some. The data show 35,000 to 40,000 clones, with roughly 80% seen just once and 25% to 30% held by the top ten. The specimen sequenced was peripheral blood. The receptor source for this set is a man at least 80 years old with active or convalescent COVID-19. Each CDR3 is given with its conserved first and last residue. D genes are given only for firm matches. The size entry is marked missing in some rows and otherwise reads once, few, many or a size class.

D: TRBD1; size: NA; V: TRBV11-3; J: TRBJ1-3; CDR3: CASSFTGERYSSGNTIYF; DNA: TGTGCCAGCAGCTTCACAGGGGAGCGCTATAGCTCTGGAAACACCATATATTTT
D: NA; size: NA; V: TRBV4-1; J: TRBJ2-5; CDR3: CASSQVQYQETQYF; DNA: TGCGCCAGCAGCCAAGTACAGTACCAAGAGACCCAGTACTTC
D: NA; size: few; V: TRBV11-1; J: TRBJ2-5; CDR3: CASSRREIRETQYF; DNA: TGTGCCAGCAGCCGGAGGGAGATTAGGGAGACCCAGTACTTC
D: NA; size: NA; V: TRBV29-1; J: TRBJ2-1; CDR3: CSVVGRVNSGNEQFF; DNA: TGCAGCGTTGTTGGGAGAGTAAACTCGGGCAATGAGCAGTTCTTC
D: NA; size: once; V: TRBV13; J: TRBJ1-6; CDR3: CASSLGSSYNSPLHF; DNA: TGTGCCAGCAGCTTGGGGAGCTCCTATAATTCACCCCTCCACTTT
D: NA; size: NA; V: TRBV5-1; J: TRBJ2-7; CDR3: CASSVGGSYEQYF; DNA: TGCGCCAGCAGCGTAGGGGGAAGCTACGAGCAGTACTTC
D: NA; size: NA; V: TRBV7-2; J: TRBJ1-1; CDR3: CASSQDIGNTEAFF; DNA: TGTGCCAGCAGCCAGGACATAGGTAACACTGAAGCTTTCTTT
D: NA; size: NA; V: TRBV11-3; J: TRBJ2-7; CDR3: CASSVVGARYEQYF; DNA: TGTGCCAGCAGCGTAGTGGGGGCCCGCTACGAGCAGTACTTC
D: TRBD2; size: NA; V: TRBV9; J: TRBJ2-1; CDR3: CASSVARLAGYNEQFF; DNA: TGTGCCAGCAGCGTAGCTCGACTAGCGGGGTACAATGAGCAGTTCTTC
D: TRBD2; size: NA; V: TRBV5-4; J: TRBJ2-4; CDR3: CASSSERGNIQYF; DNA: TGTGCCAGCAGTTCAGAGCGGGGAAACATTCAGTACTTC
D: TRBD2; size: once; V: TRBV6-5; J: TRBJ2-1; CDR3: CASSPQSGGAREQFF; DNA: TGTGCCAGCAGCCCCCAAAGCGGGGGGGCCCGAGAGCAGTTCTTC
D: TRBD1; size: NA; V: TRBV7-2; J: TRBJ1-5; CDR3: CASSKDRGHQPQHF; DNA: TGTGCCAGCAGCAAGGACAGGGGTCATCAGCCCCAGCATTTT
D: NA; size: NA; V: TRBV3-1/TRBV3-2; J: TRBJ1-2; CDR3: CASSHVVRENGYTF; DNA: TGTGCCAGCAGCCATGTGGTCAGGGAAAATGGCTACACCTTC
D: NA; size: many; V: TRBV9; J: TRBJ1-4; CDR3: CASSPRDEKLFF; DNA: TGTGCCAGCAGCCCCCGAGATGAAAAACTGTTTTTT
D: TRBD1; size: NA; V: TRBV20-1; J: TRBJ2-3; CDR3: CSAGTDYTQYF; DNA: TGCAGTGCCGGGACAGACTATACGCAGTATTTT
D: NA; size: once; V: TRBV11-1; J: TRBJ2-3; CDR3: CASSLQGSVTDTQYF; DNA: TGTGCCAGCAGCTTACAGGGTTCGGTCACAGATACGCAGTATTTT
D: TRBD2; size: NA; V: TRBV12-5; J: TRBJ2-2; CDR3: CASGFRTSGSTGELFF; DNA: TGTGCTAGTGGTTTTCGGACTAGCGGGAGCACCGGGGAGCTGTTTTTT
D: NA; size: NA; V: TRBV19; J: TRBJ1-2; CDR3: CASSRGKPNYGYTF; DNA: TGTGCCAGTAGTCGGGGAAAACCTAACTATGGCTACACCTTC